These T cell receptor beta chains were read from a single sample in a study of CD8 T cells in Susac syndrome. One entry per CDR3 protein results from TCRdb running MiXCR on the immunoSEQ multiplex PCR reads. This table has 150,000 to 200,000 distinct CDR3 sequences, 90% to 95% appearing once. The sequencing input was CD4+ T cells from PBMCs. The receptor source for this set is a human donor in good health. Each CDR3 is given without its conserved first and last residue. The order of the fields is V gene, CDR3 protein.

TRBV5-1,ASSFKTGRTEAF
TRBV30,AWRGLGRTTDTQY
TRBV6-1,ASSIRDTKETQY
TRBV2,ASAQGTGELF
TRBV9,ASSPGTDRHEQY
TRBV4-1,ASSLDSGGYGYT
TRBV29-1,SVEENYGGEAF
TRBV5-1,ASSLGLAGDEQY
TRBV20-1,SASFGGGETQY
TRBV20-1,SANPLQGYNEQF
TRBV6-6,ASSYSNLGVGSPLH
TRBV7-2,ASSLNQQETQY
TRBV7-8,ASSLLRVSGANVLT
TRBV6-2/TRBV6-3,ASRRQDKNIQY
TRBV3-1,ASSRSANYGYT
TRBV29-1,SVEAGRNYSPLH
TRBV7-9,ASSLSPLRVTDTQY
TRBV24-1,ATSVQGSSNQPQH
TRBV5-6,ASSPIGQGAPPWY
TRBV7-2,ASTTRTAYNEQF
TRBV5-1,ASTPGTANTEAF
TRBV5-1,ASSPGQTNQPQH
TRBV2,ASAPGLAGAYSYNEQF
TRBV7-9,ASSLTPQSLRAYNEQF
TRBV6-5,ASSYGQGDSPLH
TRBV7-8,ASSLLQAINQPQH
TRBV20-1,SARTAAAKNIQY
TRBV7-6,ASSGERGGRDTQY
TRBV7-2,ASSRQHRVLTEAF
TRBV5-8,ASSPDSGWDNEQF
TRBV12-3/TRBV12-4,ASSFDGEAF
TRBV6-5,ASTSQETYEQY
TRBV29-1,SGADWAGELF
TRBV19,ASSTGQGRGQY
TRBV20-1,SAPGQGGTEAF
TRBV4-1,ASSHPLGGQGPRGEQF
TRBV6-2/TRBV6-3,ASSYVGVNQPQH